This T cell receptor beta chain was profiled in a study of CD8+ T cells in alopecia areata. Study-wide results and limits: Whereas mice showed it more clearly, TCR sharing across patients was murkier, possibly because of HLA. Higher clonality was seen in lesional scalp than in normal scalp, especially in alopecia totalis/universalis.

V dropped 2 bases and J dropped 1 base, with 8 bases sitting between them. CDR1 and CDR2 (germline): KGHSH, LQKENI. This CDR3 has 14 residues. Extracted RNA was reverse transcribed into cDNA, the sequencing template. Sequencing was performed with immunoSEQ multiplex PCR; in TCRdb, only in-frame clones are kept and a portion is missing. Of almost 250,000 clones listed, around two thirds are singletons. Turning to this clone: Its antigen is not identified.

The clonotype originates from a human donor with alopecia areata. The chain uses TRBV18 and TRBJ2-5, with a weak D call TRBD1 (6 bases). Material: CD4+ T cells sorted from blood, obtained at week 0. CDR3 loop: CASSPLDSQETQYF. CDR3 nucleotides: TGTGCCAGCTCACCATTGGACAGCCAAGAGACCCAGTACTTC.